What follows describes a single T cell receptor beta chain. Its antigen is currently unknown. This entry comes from a study of cytomegalovirus exposure and HLA in healthy donors. V was trimmed by 7 bases and J by 6 bases, leaving 10 bases between them. Germline values: CDR1 SEHNR, CDR2 FQNEAQ (reference sequence). The CDR3 contains 12 residues. Researchers ran the PCR with 60 Vbeta and 13 Jbeta primers. Authors' data handling: Roughly 10 million shared chains were among about 80 million unique TCR beta chains counted in a later analysis. The protocol was immunoSEQ multiplex PCR, while the TCRdb copy is restricted to in-frame clones and leaves out a portion. V and J calls and clone size are copied from that table; D and trimming were computed from the DNA. The sample includes fewer than 200,000 clones, 75% to 90% of them seen just once. The study's findings and limits: In all likelihood, a cluster of highly shared sequence variants was a sequencing artifact.

The sample taken for sequencing was PBMCs. The clonotype originates from a young man in good health and CMV-seronegative. J is TRBJ2-1 and V is TRBV7-9; a possible D gene is TRBD1 (5 bases). The CDR3 sequence: CASTTGRNEQFF. The DNA for the CDR3 is TGTGCCAGCACCACAGGTCGCAATGAGCAGTTCTTC. The full variable domain, with the rest looked up from reference TRBV7-9 and TRBJ2-1, is DTGVSQNPRHKITKRGQNVTFRCDPISEHNRLYWYRQTLGQGPEFLTYFQNEAQLEKSRLLSDRFSAERPKGSFSTLEIQRTEQGDSAMYLCASTTGRNEQFFGPGTRLTVL.